The T cell receptor beta chain described here comes from a study of Graves' ophthalmopathy and Graves' hyperthyroidism. Regarding the study as a whole: Blood also carried most expanded thyroid clonotypes exceeding 0.001 frequency.

CDR1 is SQVTM, CDR2 ANQGSEA, per germline. Trimming took 7 bases from V and 1 from J; bases not matched to a gene: 6. This CDR3 has 14 amino acids. Amplification of TCR beta CDR3 regions used RNA transcripts. Scientists carried out first-round RT-PCR using HTBI primers and then a second-round multiplex PCR. Each CDR3 protein gets one entry after TCRdb re-called the multiplex PCR reads with MiXCR. The sample shows 52,000 or so distinct CDR3 sequences, roughly half of them seen only once. Comment on this clonotype: What it binds is unknown.

The origin of this receptor is an adult woman with Graves' ophthalmopathy. The chain links TRBV29-1 to TRBJ1-1; 10 bases line up with TRBD1. Sequenced: peripheral blood. The CDR3 loop reads CSAQTGGPNTEAFF. CDR3 bases: TGCAGCGCTCAGACAGGGGGCCCGAACACTGAAGCTTTCTTT.